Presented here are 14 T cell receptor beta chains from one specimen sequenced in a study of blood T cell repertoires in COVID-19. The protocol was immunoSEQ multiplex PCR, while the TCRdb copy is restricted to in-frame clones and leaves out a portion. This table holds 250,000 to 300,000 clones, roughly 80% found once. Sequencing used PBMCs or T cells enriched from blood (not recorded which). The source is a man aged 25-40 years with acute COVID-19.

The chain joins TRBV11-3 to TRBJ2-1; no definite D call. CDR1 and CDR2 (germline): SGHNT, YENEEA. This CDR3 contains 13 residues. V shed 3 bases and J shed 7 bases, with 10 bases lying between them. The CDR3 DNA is TGTGCCAGCAGCTTCTCGACTTCAAATGAGCAGTTCTTC. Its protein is CASSFSTSNEQFF.

The chain's CDR3 is CASTTQDKNIQYF. DNA for the CDR3: TGTGCCAGCACCACCCAGGACAAAAACATTCAGTACTTC. The chain combines TRBV27 with TRBJ2-4; no definite D call. The germline CDR1 and CDR2 sequences are MNHEY and SMNVEV (reference sequence). There are 13 residues in the CDR3. V was pared by 7 bases and J by 3 bases, with 10 bases between.

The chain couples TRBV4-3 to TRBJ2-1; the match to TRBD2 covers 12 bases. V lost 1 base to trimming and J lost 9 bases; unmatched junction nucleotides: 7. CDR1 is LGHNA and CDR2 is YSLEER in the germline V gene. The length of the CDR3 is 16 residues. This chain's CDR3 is CASSQVILAGGGEQFF. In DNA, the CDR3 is TGCGCCAGCAGCCAAGTCATACTAGCGGGAGGAGGTGAGCAGTTCTTC.

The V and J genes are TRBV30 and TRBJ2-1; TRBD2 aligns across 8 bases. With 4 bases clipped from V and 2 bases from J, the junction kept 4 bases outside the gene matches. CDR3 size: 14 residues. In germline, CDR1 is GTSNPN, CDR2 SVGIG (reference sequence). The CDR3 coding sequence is TGTGCCTGGAAACTAGCGGACCCCTACAATGAGCAGTTCTTC. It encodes CAWKLADPYNEQFF.

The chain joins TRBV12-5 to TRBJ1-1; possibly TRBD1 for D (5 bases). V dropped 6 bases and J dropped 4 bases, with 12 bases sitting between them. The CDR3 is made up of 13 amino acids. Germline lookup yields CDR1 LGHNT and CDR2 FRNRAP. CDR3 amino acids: CASGLDIVTEAFF. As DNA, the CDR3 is TGTGCTAGTGGACTGGACATTGTCACTGAAGCTTTCTTT.

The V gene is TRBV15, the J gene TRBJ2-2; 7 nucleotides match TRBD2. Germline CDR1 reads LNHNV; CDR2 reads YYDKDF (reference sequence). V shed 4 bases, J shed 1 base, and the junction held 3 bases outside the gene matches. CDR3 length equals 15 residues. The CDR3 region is CATSTTGGNTGELFF. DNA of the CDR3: TGTGCCACCAGCACCACGGGGGGGAACACCGGGGAGCTGTTTTTT.

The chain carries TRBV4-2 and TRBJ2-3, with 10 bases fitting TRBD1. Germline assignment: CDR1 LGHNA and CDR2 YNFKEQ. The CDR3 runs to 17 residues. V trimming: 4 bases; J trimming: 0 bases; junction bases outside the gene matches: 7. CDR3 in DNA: TGTGCCAGCAGCCCTCGGACAGGGGGTGTTAGCACAGATACGCAGTATTTT. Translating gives CASSPRTGGVSTDTQYF.

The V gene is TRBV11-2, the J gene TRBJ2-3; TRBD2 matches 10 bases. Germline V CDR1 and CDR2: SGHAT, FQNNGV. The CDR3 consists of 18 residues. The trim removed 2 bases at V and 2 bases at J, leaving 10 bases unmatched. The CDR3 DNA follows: TGTGCCAGCAGCTTAACTAGCGGGATCATGAAAGACACAGATACGCAGTATTTT. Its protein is CASSLTSGIMKDTDTQYF.

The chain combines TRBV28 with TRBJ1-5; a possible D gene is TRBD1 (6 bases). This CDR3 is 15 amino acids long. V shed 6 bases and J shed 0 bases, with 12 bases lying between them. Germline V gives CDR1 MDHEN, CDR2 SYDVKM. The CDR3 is CASRDSFFSNQPQHF. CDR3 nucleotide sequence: TGTGCCAGCAGGGACAGCTTCTTTAGCAATCAGCCCCAGCATTTT.

The CDR3 DNA sequence: TGCGCCAGCAGCTTGGGCGGGGAAAATGAAAAACTGTTTTTT. Protein product: CASSLGGENEKLFF. This chain links TRBV5-1 with TRBJ1-4; the D is unclear. Trimming took off 0 bases at V and 5 bases at J, with 8 bases between the two ends. CDR1 and CDR2 (germline): SGHRS, YFSETQ. The CDR3 runs 14 residues.

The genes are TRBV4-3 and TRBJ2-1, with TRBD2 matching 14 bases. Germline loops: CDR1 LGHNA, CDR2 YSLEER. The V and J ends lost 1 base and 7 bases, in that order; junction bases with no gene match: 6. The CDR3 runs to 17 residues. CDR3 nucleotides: TGCGCCAGCAGCCAAGGACTAGCGGGAGGGCCGAGTAATGAGCAGTTCTTC. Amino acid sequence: CASSQGLAGGPSNEQFF.

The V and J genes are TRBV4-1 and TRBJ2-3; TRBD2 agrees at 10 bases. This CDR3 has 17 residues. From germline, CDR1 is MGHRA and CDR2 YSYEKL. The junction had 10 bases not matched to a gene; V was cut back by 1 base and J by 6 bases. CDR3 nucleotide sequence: TGCGCCAGCAGCCAAGCGGGCGCTAGCGGGAGAATTGATACGCAGTATTTT. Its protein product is CASSQAGASGRIDTQYF.

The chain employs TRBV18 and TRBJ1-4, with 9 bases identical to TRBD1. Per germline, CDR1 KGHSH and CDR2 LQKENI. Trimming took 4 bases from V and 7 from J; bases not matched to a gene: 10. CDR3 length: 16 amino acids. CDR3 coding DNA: TGTGCCAGCTCACTAACAACGAGGGACAGGGCTGAAAAACTGTTTTTT. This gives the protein CASSLTTRDRAEKLFF.

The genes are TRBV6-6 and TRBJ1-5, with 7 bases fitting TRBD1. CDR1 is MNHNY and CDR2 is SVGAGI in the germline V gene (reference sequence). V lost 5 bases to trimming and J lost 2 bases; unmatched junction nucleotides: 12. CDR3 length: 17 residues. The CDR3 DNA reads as TGTGCCAGCAGTCCCCACAGGGGCGTAGCGGGCAATCAGCCCCAGCATTTT. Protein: CASSPHRGVAGNQPQHF.